Described below is a single T cell receptor beta chain sequence and its context. Antigen specificity is unknown. TCRdb re-analyzed the 5' RACE reads; it lists each CDR3 protein once, without DNA. This sample's clone table lists 300,000 to 450,000 distinct CDR3 sequences. The data stem from a study of monozygotic twins with inflammatory bowel disease. Study results and caveats: People with IBD had fewer clonotypes in common with others than healthy twins did, especially with disease activity.

Germline CDR1 and CDR2: DFQATT and SNEGSKA (reference sequence). This CDR3 contains 17 residues. Collection of an approximately 2.5 ml blood sample took place per donor. This chain links TRBV20-1 with TRBJ2-1; absent DNA, TCRdb's TRBD2 call cannot be checked. This TCR came from a human donor with ulcerative colitis or Crohn's disease, or a healthy co-twin of an affected twin (not recorded which). The sample consisted of blood. The CDR3 spells CSARLRKGGGARNEQFF.